The table lists the clone carrying this T cell receptor beta chain with a few counts. Constant-segment primers and 5'RACE yielded cDNA libraries for TCR alpha and TCR beta, each carrying sample barcodes and UMIs. One entry per CDR3 protein results from TCRdb running MiXCR on the 5' RACE reads. Of a few hundred thousand distinct CDR3 sequences detected, about 15% appear once; the ten largest clones hold about 22%. This entry is derived from a study of T-cell memory formation after mild COVID-19. The germline V gene encodes CDR1 SGHVS and CDR2 FQNEAQ. The ends were cut back, 4 bases at V and 4 bases at J, with 19 bases in the middle. CDR3 size: 17 residues.

Sequences were obtained from PBMCs or a T cell subset sorted from them (not recorded which). V gene TRBV7-8 combines with J gene TRBJ2-2, with D perhaps TRBD2 (6 bases). This clonotype was sampled from a young man who had mild COVID-19 (a few samples of this study predate the infection). Cell type and time point are not known. This chain's CDR3 is CASSYPGGATGTGELFF. The DNA of the CDR3 is TGTGCCAGCAGCTACCCCGGGGGAGCCACGGGCACCGGGGAGCTGTTTTTT.